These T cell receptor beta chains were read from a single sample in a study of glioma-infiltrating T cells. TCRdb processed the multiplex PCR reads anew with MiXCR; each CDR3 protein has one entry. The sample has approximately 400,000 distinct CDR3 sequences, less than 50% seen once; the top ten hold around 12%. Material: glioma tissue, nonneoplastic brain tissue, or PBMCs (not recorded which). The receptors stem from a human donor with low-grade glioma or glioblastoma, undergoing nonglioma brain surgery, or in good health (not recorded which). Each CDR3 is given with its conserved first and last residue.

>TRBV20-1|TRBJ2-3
CSAPDRGQTDTQYF
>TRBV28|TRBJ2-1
CASEREGLNEQFF
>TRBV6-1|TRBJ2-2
CASTQKEQRWRPGELFF
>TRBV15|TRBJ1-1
CATSRGVNTEAFF
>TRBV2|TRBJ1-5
CASSAFSSGNQPQHF
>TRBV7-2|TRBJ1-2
CASSGRDLRYGYTF
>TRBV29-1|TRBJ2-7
CSVGDGLADEQYF
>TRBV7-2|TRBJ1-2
CASSLGGTDYGYTF
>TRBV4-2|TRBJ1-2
CASSQEGSLNYGYTF
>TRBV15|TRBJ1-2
CATSRSDWIDAGYTF
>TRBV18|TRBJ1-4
CASSPTQINEKLFF
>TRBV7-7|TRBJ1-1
CASRLRDSLLNTGAFF
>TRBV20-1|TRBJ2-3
CSARSSVASTDTQCF
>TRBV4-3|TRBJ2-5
CASSYEYAGFSQETQYF
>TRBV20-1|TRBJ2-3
CSAIERLADNQRAADTQYF
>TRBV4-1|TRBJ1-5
CASSQVGGNQPQHF
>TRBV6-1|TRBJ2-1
CASNETASYEQFF
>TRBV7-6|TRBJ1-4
CASTHVFTSEKLFF
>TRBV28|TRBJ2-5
CASSLWGAGGAETQYF
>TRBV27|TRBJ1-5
CASSFFGQGGVNQPQHF
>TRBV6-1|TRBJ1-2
CASSFRPKANYGYTF
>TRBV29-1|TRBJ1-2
CSVEDGYTF
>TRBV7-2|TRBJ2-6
CASSLQPGANVLTF
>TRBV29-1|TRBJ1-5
CSVAAGLDQPQHF
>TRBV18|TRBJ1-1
CASSRGGGMNTEAFF
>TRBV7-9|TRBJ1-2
CASSSIPQGAKDYGYTF
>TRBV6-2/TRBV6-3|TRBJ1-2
CASSYSRDTAYGYTF
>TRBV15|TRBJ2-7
CATSGDRTRAQSDYEQYF
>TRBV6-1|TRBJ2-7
CASKTLGQLTYEQYF
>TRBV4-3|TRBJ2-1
CASSQVPYDYNEQFF
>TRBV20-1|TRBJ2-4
CSPGEGQGKNIQYF
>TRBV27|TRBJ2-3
CASSLSAQGLSTDTQYF